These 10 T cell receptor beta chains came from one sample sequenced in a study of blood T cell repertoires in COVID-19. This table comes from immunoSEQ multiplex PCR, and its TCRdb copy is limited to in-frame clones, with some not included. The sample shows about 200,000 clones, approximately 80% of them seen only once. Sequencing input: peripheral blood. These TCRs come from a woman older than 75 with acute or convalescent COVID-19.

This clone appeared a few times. CDR3 DNA sequence: TGTGCCAGCAGCCCCCAACAGATGTACGAGCAGTACTTC. Its protein product is CASSPQQMYEQYF. The rearrangement links TRBV6-5 to TRBJ2-7; D call uncertain. This CDR3 has 13 residues. Trimming shortened V by 6 bases and J by 4 bases, and 13 bases separated the two germline ends. The germline V gene encodes CDR1 MNHEY and CDR2 SVGAGI.

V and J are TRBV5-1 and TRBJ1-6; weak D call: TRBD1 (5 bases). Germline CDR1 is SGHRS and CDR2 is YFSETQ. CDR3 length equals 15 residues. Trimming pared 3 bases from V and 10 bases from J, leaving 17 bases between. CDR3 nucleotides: TGCGCCAGCAGCTCCTCTAGGGGCCACGAATCACCCCTCCACTTT. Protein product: CASSSSRGHESPLHF.

CDR3 in amino acids: CASSLVGGRVQETQYF. CDR3 sequence (DNA): TGCGCCAGCAGCTTGGTCGGGGGTCGGGTCCAAGAGACCCAGTACTTC. This sequence joins TRBV5-1 and TRBJ2-5; D possibly corresponds to TRBD2 (6 bases). Looked up from germline, CDR1 is SGHRS and CDR2 is YFSETQ. The V end was cut by 0 bases, the J end by 1 base, with 13 bases between. CDR3 length: 16 amino acids.

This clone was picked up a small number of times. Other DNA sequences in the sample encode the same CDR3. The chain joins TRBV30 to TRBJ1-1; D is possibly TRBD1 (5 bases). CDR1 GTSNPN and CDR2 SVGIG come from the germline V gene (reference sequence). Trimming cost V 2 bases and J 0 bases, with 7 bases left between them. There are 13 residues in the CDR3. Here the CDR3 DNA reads TGTGCCTGGAGTCGACAGCTGAACACTGAAGCTTTCTTT. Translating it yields CAWSRQLNTEAFF.

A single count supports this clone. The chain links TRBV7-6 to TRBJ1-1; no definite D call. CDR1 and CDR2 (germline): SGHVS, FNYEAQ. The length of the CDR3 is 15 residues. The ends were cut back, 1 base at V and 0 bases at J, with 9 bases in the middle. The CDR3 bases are TGTGCCAGCAGCTTAGGGGCAGAAATGAACACTGAAGCTTTCTTT. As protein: CASSLGAEMNTEAFF.

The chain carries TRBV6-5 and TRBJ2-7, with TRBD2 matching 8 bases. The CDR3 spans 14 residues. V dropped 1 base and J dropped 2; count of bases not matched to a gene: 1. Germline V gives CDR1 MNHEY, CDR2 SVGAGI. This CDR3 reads CASSYYSGAYEQYF. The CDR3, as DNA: TGTGCCAGCAGTTACTATAGCGGGGCCTACGAGCAGTACTTC.

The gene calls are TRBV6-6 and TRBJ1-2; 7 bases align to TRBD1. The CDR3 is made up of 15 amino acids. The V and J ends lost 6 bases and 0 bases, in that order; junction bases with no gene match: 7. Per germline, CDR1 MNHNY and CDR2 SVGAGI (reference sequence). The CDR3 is CASSPTGRPNYGYTF. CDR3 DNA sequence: TGTGCCAGCAGCCCGACAGGGCGCCCTAACTATGGCTACACCTTC.

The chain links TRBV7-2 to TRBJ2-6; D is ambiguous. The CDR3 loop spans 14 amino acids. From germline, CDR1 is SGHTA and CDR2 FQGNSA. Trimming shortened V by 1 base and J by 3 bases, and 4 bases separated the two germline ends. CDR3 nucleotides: TGTGCCAGCAGCTTAGTCGGTGGGGCCAACGTCCTGACTTTC. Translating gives CASSLVGGANVLTF.

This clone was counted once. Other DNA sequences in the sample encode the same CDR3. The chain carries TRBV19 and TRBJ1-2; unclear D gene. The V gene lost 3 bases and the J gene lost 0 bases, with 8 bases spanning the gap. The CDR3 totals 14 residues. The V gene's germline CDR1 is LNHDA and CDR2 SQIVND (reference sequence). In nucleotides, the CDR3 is TGTGCCAGTAGTATCCAGGAAGCTAACTATGGCTACACCTTC. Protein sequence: CASSIQEANYGYTF.

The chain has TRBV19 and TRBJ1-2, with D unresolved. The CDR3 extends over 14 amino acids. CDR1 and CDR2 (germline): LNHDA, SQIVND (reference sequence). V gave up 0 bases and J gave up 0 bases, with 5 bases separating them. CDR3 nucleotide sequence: TGTGCCAGTAGTATAGACAGATCTAACTATGGCTACACCTTC. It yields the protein CASSIDRSNYGYTF.